This T cell receptor beta chain was recorded in a study of cytomegalovirus exposure and HLA in healthy donors. Across the study: A data release that came early held roughly 85 million unique TCRs from HLA-typed donors.

This clone has only one observation. Antigen: not known. Overall study results and limits: Among the sequence variants, a highly shared cluster was likely an artifact of sequencing. There were reportedly fewer N-insertions in an Asian-associated ancestry cluster than the approximately 600-donor mean, in a later analysis. According to reports, the classifier identified cytomegalovirus status with high specificity and sensitivity.

Primers: 60 Vbeta forward and 13 Jbeta reverse. TCRdb keeps only in-frame clones here, not all; method: immunoSEQ multiplex PCR. The sample has roughly 190,000 clones; roughly 83% are singletons. Trimming took 0 bases from V and 7 from J; bases not matched to a gene: 0. This CDR3 has 16 residues. Germline V CDR1 and CDR2: KGHSH, LQKENI. The sequence derives from a woman in her fifties or sixties in good health and CMV-seronegative. Sample: PBMCs. The chain recombines TRBV18 with TRBJ2-1; 16 nucleotides agree with TRBD2. This CDR3 reads CASSPPGLAGGNEQFF. The CDR3 DNA follows: TGTGCCAGCTCACCACCGGGACTAGCGGGAGGGAATGAGCAGTTCTTC.